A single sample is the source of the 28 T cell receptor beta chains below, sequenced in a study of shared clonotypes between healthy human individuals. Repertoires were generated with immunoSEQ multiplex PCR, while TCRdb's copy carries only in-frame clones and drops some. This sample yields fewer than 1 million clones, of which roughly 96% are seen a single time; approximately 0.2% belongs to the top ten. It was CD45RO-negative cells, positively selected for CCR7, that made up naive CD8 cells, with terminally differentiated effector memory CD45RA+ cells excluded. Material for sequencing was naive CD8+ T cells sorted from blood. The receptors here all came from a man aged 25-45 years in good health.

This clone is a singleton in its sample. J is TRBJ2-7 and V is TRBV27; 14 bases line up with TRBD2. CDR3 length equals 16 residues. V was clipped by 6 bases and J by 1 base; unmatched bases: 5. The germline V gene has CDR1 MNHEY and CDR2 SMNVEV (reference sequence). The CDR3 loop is CASRGLAGADSYEQYF. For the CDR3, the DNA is TGTGCCAGCAGGGGACTAGCGGGAGCTGATTCCTACGAGCAGTACTTC.

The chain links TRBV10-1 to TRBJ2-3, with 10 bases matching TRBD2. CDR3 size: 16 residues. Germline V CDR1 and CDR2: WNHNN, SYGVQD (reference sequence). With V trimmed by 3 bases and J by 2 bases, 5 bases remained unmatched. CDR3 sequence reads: CASSDRTSGVTDTQYF. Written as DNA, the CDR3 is TGCGCCAGCAGTGATCGGACTAGCGGAGTCACAGATACGCAGTATTTT.

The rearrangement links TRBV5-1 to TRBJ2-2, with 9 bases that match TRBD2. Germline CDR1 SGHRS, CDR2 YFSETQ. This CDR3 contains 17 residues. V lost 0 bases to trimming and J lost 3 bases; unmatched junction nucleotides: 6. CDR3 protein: CASSLESSGIHTGELFF. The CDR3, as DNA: TGCGCCAGCAGCTTGGAATCTAGCGGGATCCACACCGGGGAGCTGTTTTTT.

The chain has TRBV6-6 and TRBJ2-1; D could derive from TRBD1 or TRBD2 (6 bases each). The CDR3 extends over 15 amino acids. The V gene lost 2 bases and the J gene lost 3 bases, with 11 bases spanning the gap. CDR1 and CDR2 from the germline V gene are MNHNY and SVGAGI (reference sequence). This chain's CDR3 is CASSYLAGHYNEQFF. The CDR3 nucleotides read TGTGCCAGCAGTTACCTGGCGGGACACTACAATGAGCAGTTCTTC.

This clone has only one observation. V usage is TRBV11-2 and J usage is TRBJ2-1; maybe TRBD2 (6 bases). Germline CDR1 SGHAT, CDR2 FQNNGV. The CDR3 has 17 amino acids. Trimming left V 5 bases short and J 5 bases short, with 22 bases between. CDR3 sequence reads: CASSPTGRTSPDNEQFF. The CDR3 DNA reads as TGTGCCAGCAGCCCGACCGGGAGAACTAGCCCCGACAATGAGCAGTTCTTC.

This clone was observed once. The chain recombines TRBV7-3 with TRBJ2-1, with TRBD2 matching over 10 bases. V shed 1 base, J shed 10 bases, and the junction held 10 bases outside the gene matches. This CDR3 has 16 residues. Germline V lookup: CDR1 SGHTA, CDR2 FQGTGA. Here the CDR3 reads CASSLSPGLAQTEQFF. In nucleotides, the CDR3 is TGTGCCAGCAGCTTAAGTCCGGGACTAGCGCAAACGGAGCAGTTCTTC.

The CDR3 loop reads CASPISSPGANVLTF. The DNA for the CDR3 is TGTGCCAGTCCTATCTCCTCCCCTGGGGCCAACGTCCTGACTTTC. The chain joins TRBV5-5 to TRBJ2-6, with D hard to call. The ends were cut back, 8 bases at V and 2 bases at J, with 14 bases in the middle. Germline-derived CDR1 and CDR2 are SGHKS and YYEKEE (reference sequence). This CDR3 is 15 amino acids long.

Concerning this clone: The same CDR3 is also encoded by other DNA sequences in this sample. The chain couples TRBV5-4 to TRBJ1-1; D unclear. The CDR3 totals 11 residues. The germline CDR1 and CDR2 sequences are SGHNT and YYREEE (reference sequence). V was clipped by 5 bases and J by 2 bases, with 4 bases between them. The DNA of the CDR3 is TGTGCCAGCAGTTTAAACACTGAAGCTTTCTTT. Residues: CASSLNTEAFF.

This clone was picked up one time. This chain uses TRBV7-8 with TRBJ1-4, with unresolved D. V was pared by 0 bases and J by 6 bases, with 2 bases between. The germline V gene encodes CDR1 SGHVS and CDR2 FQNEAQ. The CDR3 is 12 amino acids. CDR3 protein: CASSLADEKLFF. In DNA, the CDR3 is TGTGCCAGCAGCTTAGCGGATGAAAAACTGTTTTTT.

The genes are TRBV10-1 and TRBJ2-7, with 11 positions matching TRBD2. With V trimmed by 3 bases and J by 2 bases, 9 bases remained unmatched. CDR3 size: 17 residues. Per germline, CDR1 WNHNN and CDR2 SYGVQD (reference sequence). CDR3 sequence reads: CASSEGTSGRSAYEQYF. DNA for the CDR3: TGCGCCAGCAGTGAAGGGACTAGCGGAAGGTCGGCCTACGAGCAGTACTTC.

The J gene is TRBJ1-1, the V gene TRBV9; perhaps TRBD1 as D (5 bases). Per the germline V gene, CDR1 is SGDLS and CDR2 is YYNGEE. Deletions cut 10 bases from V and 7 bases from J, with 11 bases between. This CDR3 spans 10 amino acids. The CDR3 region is CASGGGEAFF. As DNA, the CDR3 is TGTGCCTCCGGTGGGGGTGAAGCTTTCTTT.

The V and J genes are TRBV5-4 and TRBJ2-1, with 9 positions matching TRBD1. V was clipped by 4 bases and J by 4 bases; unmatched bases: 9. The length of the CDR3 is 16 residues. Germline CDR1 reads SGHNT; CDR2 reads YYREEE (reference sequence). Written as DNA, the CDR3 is TGTGCCAGCAGCGACCCGCGACAGGGGGATTACAATGAGCAGTTCTTC. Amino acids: CASSDPRQGDYNEQFF.

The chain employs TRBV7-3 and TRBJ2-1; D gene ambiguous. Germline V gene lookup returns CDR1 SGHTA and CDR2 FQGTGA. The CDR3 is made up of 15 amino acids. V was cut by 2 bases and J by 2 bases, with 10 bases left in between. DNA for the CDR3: TGTGCCAGCAGCTTAGTAGGCGGAACCTACAATGAGCAGTTCTTC. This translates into CASSLVGGTYNEQFF.

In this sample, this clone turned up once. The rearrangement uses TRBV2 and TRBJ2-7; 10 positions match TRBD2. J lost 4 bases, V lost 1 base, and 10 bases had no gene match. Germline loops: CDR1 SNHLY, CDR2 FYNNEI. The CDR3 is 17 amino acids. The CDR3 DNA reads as TGTGCCAGCAGTGAAGTAGGAGCGGGAGGGCGCCTGTACGAGCAGTACTTC. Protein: CASSEVGAGGRLYEQYF.

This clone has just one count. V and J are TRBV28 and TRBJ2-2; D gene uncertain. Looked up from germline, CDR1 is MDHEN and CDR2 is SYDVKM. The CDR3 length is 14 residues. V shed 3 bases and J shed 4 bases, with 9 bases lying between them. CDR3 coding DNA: TGTGCCAGCAGTTTCCGGAGAGTCACCGGGGAGCTGTTTTTT. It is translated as CASSFRRVTGELFF.

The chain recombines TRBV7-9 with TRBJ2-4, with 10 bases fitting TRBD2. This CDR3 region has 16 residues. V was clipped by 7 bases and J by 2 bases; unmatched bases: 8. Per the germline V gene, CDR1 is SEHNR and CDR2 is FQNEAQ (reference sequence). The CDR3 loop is CASTVPGLATKNIQYF. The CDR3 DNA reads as TGTGCCAGCACGGTCCCGGGACTAGCGACCAAAAACATTCAGTACTTC.

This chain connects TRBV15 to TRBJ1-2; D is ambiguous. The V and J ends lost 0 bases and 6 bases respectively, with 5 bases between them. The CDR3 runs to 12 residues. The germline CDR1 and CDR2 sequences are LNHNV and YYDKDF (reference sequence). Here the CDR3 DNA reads TGTGCCACCAGCAGAGATCATAATGGCTACACCTTC. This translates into CATSRDHNGYTF.

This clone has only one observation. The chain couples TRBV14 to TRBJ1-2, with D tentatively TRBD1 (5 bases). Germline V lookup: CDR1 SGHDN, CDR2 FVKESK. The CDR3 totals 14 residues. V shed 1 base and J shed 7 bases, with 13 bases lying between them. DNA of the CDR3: TGTGCCAGCAGCCAAGGAAGGGGCTTTCGTGGCTACACCTTC. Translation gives CASSQGRGFRGYTF.

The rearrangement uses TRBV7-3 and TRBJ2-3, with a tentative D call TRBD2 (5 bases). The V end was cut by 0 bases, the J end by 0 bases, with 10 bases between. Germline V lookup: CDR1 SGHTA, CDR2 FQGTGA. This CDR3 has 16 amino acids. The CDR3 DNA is TGTGCCAGCAGCTTAACGCCCGGGATCAGCACAGATACGCAGTATTTT. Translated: CASSLTPGISTDTQYF.

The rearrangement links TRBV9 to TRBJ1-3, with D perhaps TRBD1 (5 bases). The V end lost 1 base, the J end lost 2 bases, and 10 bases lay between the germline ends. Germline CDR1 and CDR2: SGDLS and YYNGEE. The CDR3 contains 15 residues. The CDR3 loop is CASSVKGTTGNTIYF. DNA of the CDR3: TGTGCCAGCAGCGTAAAGGGGACGACTGGAAACACCATATATTTT. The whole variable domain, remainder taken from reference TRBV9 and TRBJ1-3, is DSGVTQTPKHLITATGQRVTLRCSPRSGDLSVYWYQQSLDQGLQFLIQYYNGEERAKGNILERFSAQQFPDLHSELNLSSLELGDSALYFCASSVKGTTGNTIYFGEGSWLTVV.

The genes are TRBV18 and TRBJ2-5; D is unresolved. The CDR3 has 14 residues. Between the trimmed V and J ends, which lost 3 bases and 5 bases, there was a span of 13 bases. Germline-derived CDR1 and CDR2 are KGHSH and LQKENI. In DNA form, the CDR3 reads TGTGCCAGCTCACCGGCCGGGTCGATTGAGACCCAGTACTTC. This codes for CASSPAGSIETQYF.

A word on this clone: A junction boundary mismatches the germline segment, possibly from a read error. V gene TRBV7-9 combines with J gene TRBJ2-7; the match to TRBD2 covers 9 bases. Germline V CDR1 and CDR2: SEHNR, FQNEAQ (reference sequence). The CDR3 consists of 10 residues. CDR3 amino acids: CASSKWGLAF. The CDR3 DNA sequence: TGTGCCAGCAGCAAGTGGGGACTAGCCTTC. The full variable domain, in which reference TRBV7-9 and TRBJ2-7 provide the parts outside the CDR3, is DTGVSQNPRHKITKRGQNVTFRCDPISEHNRLYWYRQTLGQGPEFLTYFQNEAQLEKSRLLSDRFSAERPKGSFSTLEIQRTEQGDSAMYLCASSKWGLAFGPGTRLTVT.

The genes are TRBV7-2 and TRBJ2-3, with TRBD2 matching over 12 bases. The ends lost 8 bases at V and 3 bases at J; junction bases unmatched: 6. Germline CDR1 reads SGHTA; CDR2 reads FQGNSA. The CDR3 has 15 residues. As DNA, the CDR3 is TGTGCCAGCCGGGGACTAGCGGGCTCGACAGATACGCAGTATTTT. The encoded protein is CASRGLAGSTDTQYF.

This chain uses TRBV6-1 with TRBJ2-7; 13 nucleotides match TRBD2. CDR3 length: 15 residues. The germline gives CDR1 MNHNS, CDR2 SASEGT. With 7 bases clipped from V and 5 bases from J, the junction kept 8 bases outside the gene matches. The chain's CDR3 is CASTLTSGRKDEQYF. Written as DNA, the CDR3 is TGTGCCAGCACCTTGACTAGCGGGAGGAAGGACGAGCAGTACTTC.

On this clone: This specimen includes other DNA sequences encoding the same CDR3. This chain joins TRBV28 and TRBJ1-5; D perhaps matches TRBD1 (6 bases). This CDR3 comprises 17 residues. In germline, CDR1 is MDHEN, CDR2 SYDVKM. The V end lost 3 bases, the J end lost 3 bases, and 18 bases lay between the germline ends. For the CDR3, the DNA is TGTGCCAGCAGTTTGGATGCAGGGGCGTATGTCAATCAGCCCCAGCATTTT. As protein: CASSLDAGAYVNQPQHF. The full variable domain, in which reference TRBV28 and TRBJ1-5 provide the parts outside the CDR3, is DVKVTQSSRYLVKRTGEKVFLECVQDMDHENMFWYRQDPGLGLRLIYFSYDVKMKEKGDIPEGYSVSREKKERFSLILESASTNQTSMYLCASSLDAGAYVNQPQHFGDGTRLSIL.

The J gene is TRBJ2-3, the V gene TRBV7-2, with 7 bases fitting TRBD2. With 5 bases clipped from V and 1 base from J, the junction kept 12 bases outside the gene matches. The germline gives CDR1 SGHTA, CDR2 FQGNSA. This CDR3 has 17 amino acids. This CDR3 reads CASSPELGLAGTDTQYF. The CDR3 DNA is TGTGCCAGCAGCCCCGAACTGGGGCTAGCGGGCACAGATACGCAGTATTTT.

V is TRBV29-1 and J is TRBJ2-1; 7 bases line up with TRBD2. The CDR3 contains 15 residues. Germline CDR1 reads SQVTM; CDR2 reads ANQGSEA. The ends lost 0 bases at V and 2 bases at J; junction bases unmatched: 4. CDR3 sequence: CSVEEASGAYNEQFF. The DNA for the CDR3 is TGCAGCGTTGAAGAGGCTAGCGGAGCCTACAATGAGCAGTTCTTC.

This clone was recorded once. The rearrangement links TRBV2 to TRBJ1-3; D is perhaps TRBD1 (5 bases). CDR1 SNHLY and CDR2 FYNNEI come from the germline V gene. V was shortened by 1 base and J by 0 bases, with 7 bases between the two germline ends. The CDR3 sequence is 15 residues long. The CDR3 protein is CASSEGGFSGNTIYF. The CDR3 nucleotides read TGTGCCAGCAGTGAAGGGGGGTTCTCTGGAAACACCATATATTTT. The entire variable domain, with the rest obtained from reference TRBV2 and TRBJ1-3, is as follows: EPEVTQTPSHQVTQMGQEVILRCVPISNHLYFYWYRQILGQKVEFLVSFYNNEISEKSEIFDDQFSVERPDGSNFTLKIRSTKLEDSAMYFCASSEGGFSGNTIYFGEGSWLTVV.